The entry below gives a single T cell receptor beta chain sequence along with its context. Its antigen is currently unknown. Germline V gives CDR1 MRHNA, CDR2 SNTAGT. This CDR3 has 13 residues. V lost 0 bases and J lost 3, with 4 bases in between. Clones were sequenced by immunoSEQ multiplex PCR, and TCRdb holds only the in-frame ones, with some missing. The table includes 20,000 to 25,000 clones, 82% detected once. The sample originates from a study of graft-versus-host responses after intestinal transplantation. Study background: Multivisceral, liver-intestinal, or isolated intestinal grafts went to recipients. Following induction with anti-thymocyte globulin, all recipients were given tacrolimus and steroids for three to four years.

Points from the study as a whole: GvH clones turned up in recipient marrow; some had shown up first in ileum or blood. The study found high graft-versus-host to host-versus-graft clonal ratios in allografts of patients with graft-donor T cell macrochimerism.

The starting material was unstimulated CD8+ T cells sorted from spleen or lymph node cells, obtained before transplant. The rearrangement joins TRBV6-4 to TRBJ2-3; D uncertain. This receptor was obtained from a human donor who was the organ donor for an intestinal transplant. CDR3 sequence (DNA): TGTGCCAGCAGTGACTCACTAACAGATACGCAGTATTTT. Amino acid sequence: CASSDSLTDTQYF.